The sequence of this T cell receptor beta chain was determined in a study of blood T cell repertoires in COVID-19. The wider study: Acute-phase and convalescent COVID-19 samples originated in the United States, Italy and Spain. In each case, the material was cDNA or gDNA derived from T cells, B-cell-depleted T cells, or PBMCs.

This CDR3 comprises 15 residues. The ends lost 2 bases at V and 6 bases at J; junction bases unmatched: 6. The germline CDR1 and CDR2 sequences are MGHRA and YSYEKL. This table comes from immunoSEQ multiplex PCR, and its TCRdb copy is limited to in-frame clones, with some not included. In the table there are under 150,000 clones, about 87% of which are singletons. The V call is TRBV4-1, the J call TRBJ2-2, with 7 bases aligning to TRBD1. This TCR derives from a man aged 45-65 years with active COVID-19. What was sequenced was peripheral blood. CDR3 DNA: TGCGCCAGCAGCCAACTACCCCAGGGGGCCGGGGAGCTGTTTTTT. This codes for CASSQLPQGAGELFF.